Listed below are T cell receptor beta chains from one sample, sequenced in a study of CD8 T cells in ankylosing spondylitis. TCRdb re-analysed the 5' RACE reads in MiXCR, keeping a single row per CDR3 protein. The sample yields around 770,000 distinct CDR3 sequences, 15% to 20% seen once. Sequenced: blood, either unsorted or a sorted T cell fraction (not recorded which). Every receptor here comes from a male donor with ankylosing spondylitis. The CDR3 runs from the conserved cysteine through the conserved F or W. Fields, in order: J gene, clone size, D gene, V gene, CDR3 DNA, CDR3 protein. The D gene is left open where the match is weak. Only some rows state a clone size, as once, few, many or a class for expanded clones.

>TRBJ2-7|-|TRBD2|TRBV12-3/TRBV12-4
TGTGCCAGCAGTCCTCGTGGAAGGGGACTAGCGGGCCGATACTCCTACGAGCAGTACTTC
CASSPRGRGLAGRYSYEQYF
>TRBJ2-3|few|-|TRBV7-2
TGTGCCAGCAGCCAAGGGAATACGCAGTATTTT
CASSQGNTQYF
>TRBJ1-6|-|-|TRBV20-1
TGCAGTGCTAGTCAGGCAGGGAGAGTTTATTCACCCCTCCACTTT
CSASQAGRVYSPLHF
>TRBJ2-3|-|TRBD2|TRBV20-1
TGCAGTGCATACGCGGGGGGCGGAGATACGCAGTATTTT
CSAYAGGGDTQYF
>TRBJ2-1|-|TRBD2|TRBV27
TGTGCCAGCAGACCACTTCCAGGGACTAGTCCCCACAATGAGCAGTTCTTC
CASRPLPGTSPHNEQFF
>TRBJ1-2|-|-|TRBV5-1
TGCGCCAGCAGCTTGGGGGCCTCGACAGGATTCCTCTATGGCTACACCTTC
CASSLGASTGFLYGYTF
>TRBJ1-1|-|-|TRBV7-9
TGTGCCAGCAGCTTAGGAGACAAATACGGCACTGAAGCTTTCTTT
CASSLGDKYGTEAFF
>TRBJ2-5|many|-|TRBV15
TGTGCCACCAGCACCTCCGCGACAGGAACGGAGACCCAGTACTTC
CATSTSATGTETQYF
>TRBJ2-2|-|TRBD2|TRBV20-1
TGCAGTGCTAGGGGCAGCGGGAGGGCCGTAAACACCGGGGAGCTGTTTTTT
CSARGSGRAVNTGELFF
>TRBJ1-5|few|-|TRBV7-8
TGTGCCAGCAGCCGGGCCGCACCAGATGGCAATCAGCCCCAGCATTTT
CASSRAAPDGNQPQHF
>TRBJ2-7|few|-|TRBV12-3/TRBV12-4
TGTGCCAGCAGTTTTGGGGGAAACGAGCAGTACTTC
CASSFGGNEQYF
>TRBJ1-2|once|TRBD1|TRBV2
TGTGCCAGCAGTGAAGCCCGGACAGGAAGCTATGGCTACACCTTC
CASSEARTGSYGYTF
>TRBJ2-3|many|TRBD1|TRBV7-2
TGTGCCAGCAGCTTATCGGTTCGGGAAGGGGGCGGCACAGATACGCAGTATTTT
CASSLSVREGGGTDTQYF
>TRBJ2-3|-|TRBD2|TRBV7-2
TGTGCCAGCAGGAACAGCGGGATTAACACAGATACGCAGTATTTT
CASRNSGINTDTQYF
>TRBJ2-1|-|TRBD1|TRBV20-1
TGCAGTGCTAGCGCGGCAGGGGGCGGGGATCTCAATGAGCAGTTCTTC
CSASAAGGGDLNEQFF
>TRBJ1-2|-|-|TRBV5-1
TGCGCCAGCAGCTTGACGGCAGGGGTGTACGGTGGCTACACCTTC
CASSLTAGVYGGYTF
>TRBJ2-7|few|-|TRBV12-3/TRBV12-4
TGTGCCAGCAGTCTCCTGACTAGTTCCGAGCAGTACTTC
CASSLLTSSEQYF
>TRBJ1-1|many|TRBD1|TRBV7-8
TGTGCCAGCAGCACCCGGGACAGGGGGCGGAGGACTGAAGCTTTCTTT
CASSTRDRGRRTEAFF
>TRBJ1-2|-|-|TRBV20-1
TGCAGTGCTAGAGAACCAGAGCCATTCTATGGCTACACCTTC
CSAREPEPFYGYTF
>TRBJ2-2|few|TRBD2|TRBV7-9
TGTGCCAGCAGCTCGGGACTAGCGGGGTACACCGGGGAGCTGTTTTTT
CASSSGLAGYTGELFF
>TRBJ2-7|few|-|TRBV7-2
TGTGCCAGCAGCACACCCAACGGTATAGGCGAGCAGTACTTC
CASSTPNGIGEQYF